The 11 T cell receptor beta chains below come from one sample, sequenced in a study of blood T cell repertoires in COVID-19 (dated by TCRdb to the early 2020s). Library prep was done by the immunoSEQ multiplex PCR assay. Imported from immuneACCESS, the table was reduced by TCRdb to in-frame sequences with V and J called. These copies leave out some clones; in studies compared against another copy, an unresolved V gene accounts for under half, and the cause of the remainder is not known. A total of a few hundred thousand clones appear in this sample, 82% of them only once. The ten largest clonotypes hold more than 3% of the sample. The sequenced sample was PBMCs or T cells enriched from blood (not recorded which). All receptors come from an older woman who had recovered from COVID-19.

The CDR3 is CASSQGGPGYGYTF. DNA for the CDR3: TGTGCCAGCAGCCAGGGGGGACCGGGTTATGGCTACACCTTC. The V call is TRBV3-1 (or the pseudogene TRBV3-2), the J call TRBJ1-2; a possible D gene is TRBD1 (5 bases). The V end lost 3 bases, the J end lost 5 bases, and 13 bases lay between the germline ends. Germline assignment: CDR1 LGHDT and CDR2 YNNKEL (reference sequence). The CDR3 consists of 14 residues.

CDR3 sequence (DNA): TGTGCCATCAGTGCACAGGGTTCGACTCTCCACTATGGCTACACCTTC. Protein: CAISAQGSTLHYGYTF. The chain recombines TRBV10-3 with TRBJ1-2; D perhaps matches TRBD1 (6 bases). V was pared by 4 bases and J by 3 bases, with 18 bases between. The CDR3 consists of 16 residues. CDR1 is ENHRY and CDR2 is SYGVKD in the germline V gene.

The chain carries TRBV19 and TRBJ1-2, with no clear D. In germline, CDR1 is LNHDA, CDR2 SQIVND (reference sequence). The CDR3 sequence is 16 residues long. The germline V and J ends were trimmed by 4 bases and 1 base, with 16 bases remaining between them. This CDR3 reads CASSNRVGVDNYGYTF. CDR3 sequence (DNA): TGTGCCAGTAGTAACCGCGTCGGGGTTGATAACTATGGCTACACCTTC.

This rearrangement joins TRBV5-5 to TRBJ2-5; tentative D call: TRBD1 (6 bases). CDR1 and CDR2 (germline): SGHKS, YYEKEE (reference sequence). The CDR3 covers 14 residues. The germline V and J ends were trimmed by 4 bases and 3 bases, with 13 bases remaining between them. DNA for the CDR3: TGTGCCAGCAGCACCCTCGAGGGGGAAGAGACCCAGTACTTC. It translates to CASSTLEGEETQYF.

The CDR3, as DNA: TGTGCCAGCAGCGTAGGGTTACGACAGGGATCCGCCGAGCAGTACTTC. Residues: CASSVGLRQGSAEQYF. This chain uses TRBV9 with TRBJ2-7; 7 nucleotides agree with TRBD1. The germline gives CDR1 SGDLS, CDR2 YYNGEE. The V gene end was trimmed by 0 bases and the J gene end by 6 bases; junction bases not matched to a gene: 12. CDR3 length equals 16 residues.

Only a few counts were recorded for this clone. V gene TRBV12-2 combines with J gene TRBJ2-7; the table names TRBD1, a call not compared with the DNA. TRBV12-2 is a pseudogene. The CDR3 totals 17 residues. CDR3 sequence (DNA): TGTGCAAGTCGCTTAGTACCCTGGACAGGGAGCTCCTACGAGCAGTACTTC. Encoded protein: CASRLVPWTGSSYEQYF.

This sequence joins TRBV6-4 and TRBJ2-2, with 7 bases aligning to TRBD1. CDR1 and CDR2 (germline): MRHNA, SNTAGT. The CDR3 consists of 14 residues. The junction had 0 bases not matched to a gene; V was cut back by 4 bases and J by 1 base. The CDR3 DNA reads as TGTGCCAGCAGTGGGGACAGGAACACCGGGGAGCTGTTTTTT. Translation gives CASSGDRNTGELFF.

The CDR3 DNA is TGTGCCAGCAGCCAAGTCCCCGGGAATGAAAAACTGTTTTTT. Translation: CASSQVPGNEKLFF. The V and J genes are TRBV3-1 (or the pseudogene TRBV3-2) and TRBJ1-4, with unresolved D. Germline CDR1 is LGHDT and CDR2 is YNNKEL (reference sequence). V was cut by 1 base and J by 5 bases, with 8 bases left in between. This CDR3 region has 14 residues.

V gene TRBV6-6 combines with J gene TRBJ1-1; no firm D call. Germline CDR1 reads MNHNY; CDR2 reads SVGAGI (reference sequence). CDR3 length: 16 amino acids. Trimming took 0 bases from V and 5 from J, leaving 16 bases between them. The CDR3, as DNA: TGTGCCAGCAGTTACTCGGAGTATGCGGGTAGGACTGAAGCTTTCTTT. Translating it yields CASSYSEYAGRTEAFF.

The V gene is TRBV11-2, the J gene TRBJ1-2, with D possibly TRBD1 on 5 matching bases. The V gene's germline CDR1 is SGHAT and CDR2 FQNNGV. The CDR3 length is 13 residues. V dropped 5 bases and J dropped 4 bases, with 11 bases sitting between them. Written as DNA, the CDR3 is TGTGCCAGCAGCCCTATCGACAGCTATGGCTACACCTTC. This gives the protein CASSPIDSYGYTF. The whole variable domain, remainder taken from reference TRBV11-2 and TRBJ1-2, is EAGVAQSPRYKIIEKRQSVAFWCNPISGHATLYWYQQILGQGPKLLIQFQNNGVVDDSQLPKDRFSAERLKGVDSTLKIQPAKLEDSAVYLCASSPIDSYGYTFGSGTRLTVV.

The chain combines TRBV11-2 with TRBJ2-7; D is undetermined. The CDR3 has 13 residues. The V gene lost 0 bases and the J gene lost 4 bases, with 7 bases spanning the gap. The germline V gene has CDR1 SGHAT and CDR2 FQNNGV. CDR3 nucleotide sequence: TGTGCCAGCAGCTTAGATAGTACGTACGAGCAGTACTTC. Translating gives CASSLDSTYEQYF.